Detailed here is one T cell receptor beta chain. The antigen is unknown. The data originate from a study of early T cells in non-severe SARS-CoV-2 infection. Background on the study: The authors sequenced bulk RNA from unsorted whole blood, leaving chains unpaired. Overall study findings and caveats: VDJdb-based matching was biased toward anti-spike CD8 responses and missed private and CD4 specificities.

The CDR3 sequence is 13 residues long. Germline-derived CDR1 and CDR2 are MNHEY and SMNVEV (reference sequence). Trimming took 5 bases from V and 5 from J, leaving 12 bases between them. Researchers tagged individual cDNA molecules with unique molecular identifiers. Using its own MiXCR run on the 5' RACE reads, TCRdb lists one record per CDR3 protein. The profile shows 95,000 to 110,000 distinct CDR3 sequences, more than 9.5% of them singletons. The receptor's source is an adult who was a healthcare worker with PCR-confirmed SARS-CoV-2 infection or an uninfected control (not recorded which). This chain joins TRBV27 and TRBJ1-1; D unresolved. Sample: whole blood. CDR3 loop: CASSLPGETEAFF. The CDR3 nucleotides read TGTGCCAGCAGTCTCCCGGGCGAGACTGAAGCTTTCTTT.